Listed here are 27 T cell receptor beta chains from one sample, sequenced in a study of blood T cell repertoires in COVID-19 (TCRdb year 2020). Library creation used the immunoSEQ multiplex PCR assay. TCRdb obtained this table from immuneACCESS and retained in-frame rearrangements with V and J assigned. These tables miss some clones; where compared with another copy, unresolved V genes account for less than half of the shortfall, and the remainder is unexplained. The sample table holds 300,000 to 450,000 clones, of which 80% to 90% were seen once. The ten largest clones take up over 2% of the sample. The sequenced material came from peripheral blood. The receptors shown here come from a woman aged 55-75 years with COVID-19, enrolled during active disease.

The DNA for the CDR3 is TGCGCCAGCAGCTTGGAATCAGGAATTTATGGCTACACCTTC. Its translation is CASSLESGIYGYTF. The chain recombines TRBV5-1 with TRBJ1-2; D is uncertain. CDR3 length: 14 residues. In germline, CDR1 is SGHRS, CDR2 YFSETQ. The V end lost 0 bases, the J end lost 5 bases, and 11 bases lay between the germline ends.

The chain recombines TRBV5-6 with TRBJ2-1, with 8 bases aligning to TRBD1. V lost 3 bases and J lost 4; bases outside the gene matches: 9. The CDR3 sequence is 16 residues long. The germline V gene has CDR1 SGHDT and CDR2 YYEEEE. The CDR3, as DNA: TGTGCCAGCAGCTGGGATGGACAGGGCACTTACAATGAGCAGTTCTTC. Its translation is CASSWDGQGTYNEQFF.

This rearrangement joins TRBV6-5 to TRBJ1-2; D unresolved. V was cut by 6 bases and J by 0 bases, with 14 bases left in between. Germline V CDR1 and CDR2: MNHEY, SVGAGI. The CDR3 consists of 15 residues. Here the CDR3 DNA reads TGTGCCAGCAGCCAACCCTTGTTAGCTAACTATGGCTACACCTTC. Translation gives CASSQPLLANYGYTF.

V is TRBV3-1 (or the pseudogene TRBV3-2) and J is TRBJ1-6, with 8 bases lining up with TRBD1. CDR3 size: 17 residues. Germline V gene data show CDR1 as LGHDT and CDR2 as YNNKEL (reference sequence). After removal of 0 bases from V and 10 bases from J, the junction contained 11 bases not matched to a gene. CDR3 in DNA: TGTGCCAGCAGCCAAGATTTTCGGGACAGGCATCGATCACCCCTCCACTTT. Protein: CASSQDFRDRHRSPLHF.

CDR3 residues: CASSYDRVSGNTIYF. In DNA, the CDR3 is TGTGCCAGCAGTTACGACAGAGTCTCTGGAAACACCATATATTTT. The chain employs TRBV6-6 and TRBJ1-3; D possibly corresponds to TRBD1 (5 bases). The CDR3 sequence is 15 residues long. Trimming stripped 2 bases from V and 0 bases from J, with 8 bases between. Germline values: CDR1 MNHNY, CDR2 SVGAGI (reference sequence).

This clone has a handful of counts. The V and J genes are TRBV20-1 and TRBJ2-1; tentative D call: TRBD2 (6 bases). Germline loops: CDR1 DFQATT, CDR2 SNEGSKA (reference sequence). V shed 3 bases and J shed 0 bases, with 15 bases lying between them. The CDR3 sequence is 16 residues long. CDR3 in amino acids: CSASSRAGSSYNEQFF. Here the CDR3 DNA reads TGCAGTGCTAGTAGTCGGGCGGGGAGCTCCTACAATGAGCAGTTCTTC.

This clone showed up just once. The gene calls are TRBV19 and TRBJ1-2; D gene ambiguous. The CDR3 runs 13 residues. Between the trimmed V and J ends, which lost 2 bases and 2 bases, there was a span of 6 bases. From germline, CDR1 is LNHDA and CDR2 SQIVND (reference sequence). The CDR3 here is CASSIHQNYGYTF. CDR3 DNA: TGTGCCAGTAGTATACACCAGAACTATGGCTACACCTTC.

The chain has TRBV3-1 (or the pseudogene TRBV3-2) and TRBJ2-5, with 11 bases lining up with TRBD2. The junction had 6 bases not matched to a gene; V was cut back by 1 base and J by 2 bases. The CDR3 runs 17 residues. CDR1 and CDR2 (germline): LGHDT, YNNKEL (reference sequence). CDR3 DNA: TGTGCCAGCAGCCAAGTAAATAGCGGGGGGGGTCAAGAGACCCAGTACTTC. This codes for CASSQVNSGGGQETQYF.

This clone was recorded once. This rearrangement joins TRBV7-3 to TRBJ2-5; tentatively, D is TRBD2 (7 bases). This CDR3 comprises 15 residues. Deletions cut 2 bases from V and 5 bases from J, with 15 bases between. Germline V gene data show CDR1 as SGHTA and CDR2 as FQGTGA. The DNA for the CDR3 is TGTGCCAGCAGCTTAGCGGGGGCAAGCACGGAGACCCAGTACTTC. Protein: CASSLAGASTETQYF.

The chain uses TRBV5-1 and TRBJ2-5; 14 bases map to TRBD2. V gave up 1 base and J gave up 5 bases; unmatched junction bases: 4. The CDR3 has 16 residues. Germline assignment: CDR1 SGHRS and CDR2 YFSETQ. Here the CDR3 reads CASSLYGTSGGETQYF. CDR3 DNA: TGCGCCAGCAGCTTGTACGGGACTAGCGGGGGTGAGACCCAGTACTTC.

This sequence joins TRBV28 and TRBJ1-5; D is possibly TRBD1 (5 bases). Per the germline V gene, CDR1 is MDHEN and CDR2 is SYDVKM. The CDR3 totals 16 residues. Between the trimmed V and J ends, which lost 0 bases and 0 bases, there was a span of 9 bases. The CDR3 loop reads CASSLWRTPSNQPQHF. DNA of the CDR3: TGTGCCAGCAGTTTATGGAGGACACCTAGCAATCAGCCCCAGCATTTT.

The V call is TRBV5-1, the J call TRBJ2-1; 9 bases map to TRBD2. Germline assignment: CDR1 SGHRS and CDR2 YFSETQ. The CDR3 runs to 16 residues. V lost 0 bases to trimming and J lost 8 bases; unmatched junction nucleotides: 9. CDR3 in amino acids: CASSLAPGTSFDEQFF. CDR3 bases: TGCGCCAGCAGCTTGGCCCCCGGGACTAGCTTTGATGAGCAGTTCTTC.

The V gene is TRBV7-8, the J gene TRBJ1-6, with a tentative D call TRBD1 (6 bases). V lost 1 base to trimming and J lost 5 bases, with 9 bases between them. Germline V gene data show CDR1 as SGHVS and CDR2 as FQNEAQ. This CDR3 has 15 amino acids. In DNA form, the CDR3 reads TGTGCCAGCAGCTTAGTACAGGGAAATAATTCACCCCTCCACTTT. Its protein is CASSLVQGNNSPLHF.

The chain links TRBV6-5 to TRBJ2-5; 8 bases align to TRBD2. The CDR3 has 15 amino acids. Germline V gives CDR1 MNHEY, CDR2 SVGAGI. The ends lost 7 bases at V and 1 base at J; junction bases unmatched: 8. CDR3 coding DNA: TGTGCCAGCACCCCGGGGGGGAAGACCCAAGAGACCCAGTACTTC. It translates to CASTPGGKTQETQYF.

The count of this clone is one. DNA for the CDR3: TGCGCCAGCAGGCTATCGGACAGCCATACCTACGAGCAGTACTTC. Encoded protein: CASRLSDSHTYEQYF. The chain couples TRBV5-1 to TRBJ2-7; D is possibly TRBD1 (6 bases). The CDR3 consists of 15 residues. Germline V CDR1 and CDR2: SGHRS, YFSETQ. The V gene lost 5 bases and the J gene lost 2 bases, with 17 bases spanning the gap.

The V and J genes are TRBV6-5 and TRBJ1-6; 9 nucleotides line up with TRBD1. CDR3 size: 16 residues. Trimming at V came to 0 bases and at J to 7 bases, leaving 4 bases not matched to a gene. Germline loops: CDR1 MNHEY, CDR2 SVGAGI. Here the CDR3 reads CASSYSSGQGNSPLHF. The CDR3 DNA sequence: TGTGCCAGCAGTTACTCGTCGGGACAGGGAAATTCACCCCTCCACTTT.

CDR3 sequence (DNA): TGCGCCAGCAGCCCACGTGGGGGGTCGTACGAGCAGTACTTC. This translates into CASSPRGGSYEQYF. The chain employs TRBV5-1 and TRBJ2-7; the D gene is possibly TRBD2 (6 bases). V lost 4 bases and J 4 bases, leaving 15 bases between the germline ends. This CDR3 region has 14 residues. The germline V gene has CDR1 SGHRS and CDR2 YFSETQ.

This sequence joins TRBV5-6 and TRBJ1-3, with a possible D match to TRBD1 (6 bases). The CDR3 consists of 17 residues. Germline assignment: CDR1 SGHDT and CDR2 YYEEEE. The V and J ends lost 3 bases and 2 bases respectively, with 18 bases between them. CDR3 DNA sequence: TGTGCCAGCAGCTCGTACCGGGACACGAAGACTGGAAACACCATATATTTT. Its protein is CASSSYRDTKTGNTIYF.

This clone was counted between two and nine times. This sequence joins TRBV5-4 and TRBJ1-1; 7 bases line up with TRBD1. Germline assignment: CDR1 SGHNT and CDR2 YYREEE (reference sequence). The CDR3 extends over 15 amino acids. With 4 bases clipped from V and 3 bases from J, the junction kept 9 bases outside the gene matches. The CDR3 bases are TGTGCCAGCAGCCAGTGGACAGGAGGCGACACTGAAGCTTTCTTT. Its protein is CASSQWTGGDTEAFF.

V is TRBV3-1 (or the pseudogene TRBV3-2) and J is TRBJ2-7; 8 positions match TRBD1. The V and J ends lost 4 bases and 1 base, in that order; junction bases with no gene match: 6. The length of the CDR3 is 15 residues. Germline V gene data show CDR1 as LGHDT and CDR2 as YNNKEL (reference sequence). The CDR3 sequence: CASSPGTGLSYEQYF. CDR3 bases: TGTGCCAGCAGCCCGGGGACAGGCCTGTCCTACGAGCAGTACTTC.

The rearrangement joins TRBV7-2 to TRBJ2-3; D remains unclear. The CDR3 loop spans 11 amino acids. Germline loops: CDR1 SGHTA, CDR2 FQGNSA. V was shortened by 4 bases and J by 6 bases, with 5 bases between the two germline ends. Here the CDR3 reads CASSSRDTQYF. DNA for the CDR3: TGTGCCAGCAGCTCTCGGGATACGCAGTATTTT.

The V call is TRBV2, the J call TRBJ2-2, with D possibly TRBD2 on 6 matching bases. This CDR3 spans 14 amino acids. Trimming removed 6 bases from V and 6 bases from J, with 14 bases in between. CDR1 is SNHLY, CDR2 FYNNEI, per germline. CDR3 residues: CASRVLAGAGELFF. CDR3 DNA sequence: TGTGCCAGCAGGGTACTAGCTGGGGCCGGGGAGCTGTTTTTT.

The V and J genes are TRBV19 and TRBJ1-2; D call uncertain. V shed 5 bases and J shed 6 bases, with 19 bases lying between them. Germline V gene lookup returns CDR1 LNHDA and CDR2 SQIVND (reference sequence). This CDR3 region has 15 residues. DNA of the CDR3: TGTGCCAGTAGTGCCCGAGGGTGGTTTGGGGATGGCTACACCTTC. Translation: CASSARGWFGDGYTF.

The chain recombines TRBV30 with TRBJ2-1; maybe TRBD1 (5 bases). V dropped 2 bases and J dropped 10 bases, with 15 bases sitting between them. The germline CDR1 and CDR2 sequences are GTSNPN and SVGIG (reference sequence). The CDR3 is 13 residues long. The CDR3 nucleotides read TGTGCCTGGAGTCCAGACCCGCACAGGGAGCAGTTCTTC. This translates into CAWSPDPHREQFF.

The chain couples TRBV5-1 to TRBJ1-2; D gene ambiguous. Germline CDR1 reads SGHRS; CDR2 reads YFSETQ. The CDR3 loop spans 15 amino acids. The V end was cut by 4 bases, the J end by 7 bases, with 20 bases between. The CDR3 region is CASSPGREPLGGYTF. The CDR3 DNA is TGCGCCAGCAGCCCCGGCCGGGAACCACTTGGTGGCTACACCTTC.

This clone was picked up a small number of times. The genes are TRBV18 and TRBJ1-3, with 7 bases identical to TRBD1. After removal of 3 bases from V and 2 bases from J, the junction contained 7 bases not matched to a gene. Germline V gene lookup returns CDR1 KGHSH and CDR2 LQKENI. This CDR3 has 16 amino acids. The CDR3 nucleotides are TGTGCCAGCTCACCGGGGAGCCAGGGGGCTGGAAACACCATATATTTT. This translates into CASSPGSQGAGNTIYF.

This chain connects TRBV29-1 to TRBJ2-7, with 8 nucleotides matching TRBD2. Germline V gene lookup returns CDR1 SQVTM and CDR2 ANQGSEA. V was clipped by 5 bases and J by 2 bases; unmatched bases: 5. The CDR3 runs to 13 residues. CDR3 sequence reads: CSVRDGGAYEQYF. CDR3 DNA sequence: TGCAGCGTTCGGGACGGGGGGGCCTACGAGCAGTACTTC.